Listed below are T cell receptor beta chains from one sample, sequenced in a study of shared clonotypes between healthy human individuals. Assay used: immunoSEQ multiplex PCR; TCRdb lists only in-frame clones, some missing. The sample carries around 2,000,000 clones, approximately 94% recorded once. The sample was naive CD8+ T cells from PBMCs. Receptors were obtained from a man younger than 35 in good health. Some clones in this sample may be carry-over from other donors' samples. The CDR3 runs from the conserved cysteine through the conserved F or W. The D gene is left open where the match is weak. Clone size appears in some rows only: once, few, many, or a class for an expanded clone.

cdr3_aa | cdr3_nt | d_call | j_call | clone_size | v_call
CASSPPRTGPYEQYF | TGTGCCAGCAGCCCTCCAAGGACAGGGCCCTACGAGCAGTACTTC | TRBD1 | TRBJ2-7 | . | TRBV7-9
CASSGDTSYEQYF | TGTGCCAGCAGCGGAGACACTTCCTACGAGCAGTACTTC | . | TRBJ2-7 | . | TRBV9
CSAGLAGVLTYEQYF | TGCAGCGCTGGACTAGCGGGTGTGTTGACCTACGAGCAGTACTTC | TRBD2 | TRBJ2-7 | . | TRBV29-1
CASSSPLQGGYQPQHF | TGTGCCAGCAGCTCCCCCCTACAGGGGGGGTATCAGCCCCAGCATTTT | TRBD1 | TRBJ1-5 | . | TRBV7-2
CASSLFGRAPMGEQFF | TGTGCCAGCAGCTTATTCGGCAGGGCCCCGATGGGTGAGCAGTTCTTC | . | TRBJ2-1 | . | TRBV7-3
CAIRIGGGGDEQYF | TGTGCCATCAGGATAGGAGGGGGGGGAGACGAGCAGTACTTC | . | TRBJ2-7 | . | TRBV10-3
CASSFRAGKDTEAFF | TGTGCCAGCAGTTTTAGGGCCGGTAAGGACACTGAAGCTTTCTTT | . | TRBJ1-1 | . | TRBV27
CASSRTSGNEQFF | TGTGCCAGCAGCCGGACTAGCGGCAATGAGCAGTTCTTC | TRBD2 | TRBJ2-1 | . | TRBV7-6
CATANLGQETQYF | TGTGCCACCGCAAATTTGGGGCAAGAGACCCAGTACTTC | . | TRBJ2-5 | . | TRBV19
CASSIAARETQYF | TGTGCCAGCAGCATAGCGGCCCGGGAGACCCAGTACTTC | . | TRBJ2-5 | once | TRBV5-6
CASSKVHPVWSTDTQYF | TGTGCCAGCAGCAAAGTACATCCTGTATGGAGCACAGATACGCAGTATTTT | . | TRBJ2-3 | . | TRBV21-1
CASSLIIPRTEAFF | TGTGCCAGCAGCTTGATTATCCCGCGGACTGAAGCTTTCTTT | . | TRBJ1-1 | . | TRBV5-5
CASSSLGWESYEQYF | TGTGCCAGCAGCAGCTTAGGGTGGGAATCCTACGAGCAGTACTTC | . | TRBJ2-7 | . | TRBV7-9
CASSYSTDEETQYF | TGTGCCAGCAGTTACTCGACGGATGAAGAGACCCAGTACTTC | . | TRBJ2-5 | . | TRBV6-5
CASSLGRGSSGNTIYF | TGCGCCAGCAGCTTGGGAAGGGGAAGCTCTGGAAACACCATATATTTT | . | TRBJ1-3 | . | TRBV5-1
CASMGLAENIQYF | TGTGCCAGCATGGGACTAGCGGAAAACATTCAGTACTTC | TRBD2 | TRBJ2-4 | . | TRBV27
CASSSEPGPGNTIYF | TGCGCCAGCAGCAGTGAACCGGGCCCGGGAAACACCATATATTTT | . | TRBJ1-3 | once | TRBV4-3
CASSAGGGLGPGDTQYF | TGTGCCAGCAGCGCGGGAGGCGGGTTGGGACCCGGGGATACGCAGTATTTT | TRBD2 | TRBJ2-3 | . | TRBV9
CASSPRQGSEAFF | TGTGCCAGTAGTCCCAGACAGGGGTCTGAAGCTTTCTTT | TRBD1 | TRBJ1-1 | once | TRBV19
CASSLGTGGDTEAFF | TGTGCCAGCAGCTTAGGAACAGGGGGGGACACTGAAGCTTTCTTT | TRBD1 | TRBJ1-1 | . | TRBV7-9
CASSLGGGVAYEQYF | TGTGCCAGCAGCTTAGGGGGCGGGGTGGCCTACGAGCAGTACTTC | . | TRBJ2-7 | . | TRBV7-9
CATSDRAQETQYF | TGTGCCACCTCAGACAGGGCACAAGAGACCCAGTACTTC | TRBD1 | TRBJ2-5 | once | TRBV19
CASSDAREGEQYF | TGTGCCAGCAGTGATGCGAGGGAGGGCGAGCAGTACTTC | TRBD2 | TRBJ2-7 | . | TRBV2
CASREMPRLETQYF | TGTGCCAGCCGGGAGATGCCTCGCTTGGAGACCCAGTACTTC | . | TRBJ2-5 | . | TRBV27
CASSLGQGTKNIQYF | TGTGCCAGCAGCTTAGGACAGGGGACCAAAAACATTCAGTACTTC | TRBD1 | TRBJ2-4 | . | TRBV7-9
CASSFGGRVGYEQYF | TGTGCCAGCAGCTTCGGAGGGCGAGTGGGCTACGAGCAGTACTTC | . | TRBJ2-7 | . | TRBV7-8
CASSTRDREVEKLFF | TGTGCCAGTAGCACGAGGGACAGGGAAGTTGAAAAACTGTTTTTT | TRBD1 | TRBJ1-4 | . | TRBV19
CASSLRLMGRAVGEQYF | TGCGCCAGCAGCTTGCGGTTAATGGGCCGCGCTGTGGGTGAGCAGTACTTC | . | TRBJ2-7 | . | TRBV5-1
CASSLGARASGELFF | TGTGCCAGCAGCTTAGGGGCCAGGGCGAGCGGGGAGCTGTTTTTT | . | TRBJ2-2 | . | TRBV11-2
CASRTGEGYNEQFF | TGCGCCAGCAGGACGGGAGAGGGGTACAATGAGCAGTTCTTC | . | TRBJ2-1 | . | TRBV4-3
CASSQDRDSSYEQYF | TGTGCCAGCAGCCAAGACCGGGACAGCTCCTACGAGCAGTACTTC | TRBD1 | TRBJ2-7 | . | TRBV4-2
CAISLEVGAGEAFF | TGTGCCATCAGTTTGGAGGTTGGGGCGGGTGAAGCTTTCTTT | . | TRBJ1-1 | . | TRBV10-3
CASSATGGSSYEQYF | TGTGCCAGCAGTGCTACAGGGGGCAGTTCCTACGAGCAGTACTTC | TRBD1 | TRBJ2-7 | . | TRBV28
CASRPPRRTYDPHQPQHF | TGTGCCAGCAGGCCACCCCGACGAACCTACGACCCCCATCAGCCCCAGCATTTT | . | TRBJ1-5 | . | TRBV28
CSVEDDSKTEMGTYEQYF | TGCAGCGTTGAAGATGATAGCAAAACCGAGATGGGGACCTACGAGCAGTACTTC | . | TRBJ2-7 | . | TRBV29-1
CASSLGQGVDSYEQYF | TGTGCCAGCAGTTTAGGGCAGGGGGTGGACTCCTACGAGCAGTACTTC | TRBD1 | TRBJ2-7 | . | TRBV27
CASSVGPTSGSSAEQFF | TGTGCCAGCAGCGTAGGGCCGACTAGCGGGAGTTCGGCTGAGCAGTTCTTC | TRBD2 | TRBJ2-1 | . | TRBV9
CASSSGLTEAFF | TGTGCCAGCAGTTCAGGGCTCACTGAAGCTTTCTTT | . | TRBJ1-1 | . | TRBV28
CSVEDRGISYEQYF | TGCAGCGTTGAAGATCGCGGGATCTCCTACGAGCAGTACTTC | . | TRBJ2-7 | once | TRBV29-1
CAISSTSGRAVGELFF | TGTGCCATCAGTTCCACTAGCGGGAGAGCGGTCGGGGAGCTGTTTTTT | TRBD2 | TRBJ2-2 | . | TRBV10-3
CASGYGTEAFF | TGTGCCAGCGGTTATGGGACAGAAGCTTTCTTT | . | TRBJ1-1 | . | TRBV9
CASSPRTGLSEKLFF | TGTGCCAGCAGTCCGAGGACAGGCCTTTCTGAAAAACTGTTTTTT | TRBD1 | TRBJ1-4 | once | TRBV28
CASSIPSATTGELFF | TGTGCCAGTAGTATACCTAGCGCCACCACCGGGGAGCTGTTTTTT | . | TRBJ2-2 | . | TRBV19
CASSGGTGEEMDTEAFF | TGTGCCAGCAGTGGCGGGACAGGGGAGGAAATGGACACTGAAGCTTTCTTT | TRBD1 | TRBJ1-1 | . | TRBV25-1
CASSEILTGELFF | TGCGCCAGCAGTGAGATACTTACCGGGGAGCTGTTTTTT | . | TRBJ2-2 | . | TRBV10-1
CASSFQLSYEQYF | TGTGCCAGCAGTTTTCAACTTTCCTACGAGCAGTACTTC | . | TRBJ2-7 | . | TRBV27
CASSQTGGLNTEAFF | TGTGCCAGCAGTCAGACAGGAGGGTTGAACACTGAAGCTTTCTTT | . | TRBJ1-1 | once | TRBV27
CASSPLRGGQPQHF | TGTGCCAGCAGCCCATTACGCGGGGGTCAGCCCCAGCATTTT | . | TRBJ1-5 | once | TRBV9
CASSPGTIEQFF | TGTGCCAGCAGCCCCGGGACTATTGAGCAGTTCTTC | TRBD2 | TRBJ2-1 | . | TRBV9
CASRPTGGRADTQYF | TGTGCCAGCAGGCCGACGGGCGGGAGGGCGGATACGCAGTATTTT | TRBD2 | TRBJ2-3 | . | TRBV5-6
CASSPRDRDGYGYTF | TGTGCCAGCAGCCCAAGGGACCGGGACGGCTATGGCTACACCTTC | . | TRBJ1-2 | . | TRBV7-9
CASSQEARPTDTQYF | TGTGCCAGCAGCCAAGAGGCTAGACCCACAGATACGCAGTATTTT | . | TRBJ2-3 | . | TRBV4-2
CASSLRLDRGIPGNEKLFF | TGTGCCAGCAGCCTCCGTTTGGACAGGGGGATCCCTGGGAATGAAAAACTGTTTTTT | TRBD1 | TRBJ1-4 | . | TRBV4-2
CASSGTDYNEQFF | TGTGCCAGCAGTGGGACAGACTACAATGAGCAGTTCTTC | TRBD1 | TRBJ2-1 | . | TRBV6-5
CASSEETPWDRDYYEQYF | TGTGCCAGCAGTGAAGAAACGCCGTGGGACAGGGACTACTACGAGCAGTACTTC | TRBD1 | TRBJ2-7 | . | TRBV6-1
CASLGTYNEQFF | TGTGCTAGCCTAGGGACTTACAATGAGCAGTTCTTC | . | TRBJ2-1 | . | TRBV12-5
CASSERLAGGPSGNEQFF | TGTGCCAGCAGTGAACGTCTAGCGGGAGGGCCGTCAGGGAATGAGCAGTTCTTC | TRBD2 | TRBJ2-1 | once | TRBV6-1
CASTRRQGGTYEQYF | TGTGCCAGCACCCGAAGACAGGGGGGTACCTACGAGCAGTACTTC | TRBD1 | TRBJ2-7 | . | TRBV27